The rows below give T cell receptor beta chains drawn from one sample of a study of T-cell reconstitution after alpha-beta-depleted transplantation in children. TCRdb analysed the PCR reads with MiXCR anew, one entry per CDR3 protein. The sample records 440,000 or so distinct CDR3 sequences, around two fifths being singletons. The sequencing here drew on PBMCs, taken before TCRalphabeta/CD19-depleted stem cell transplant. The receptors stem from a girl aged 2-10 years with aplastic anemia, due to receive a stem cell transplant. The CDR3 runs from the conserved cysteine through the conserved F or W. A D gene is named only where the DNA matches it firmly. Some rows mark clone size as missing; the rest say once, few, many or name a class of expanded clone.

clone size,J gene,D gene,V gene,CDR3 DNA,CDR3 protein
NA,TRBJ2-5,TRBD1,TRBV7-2,TGTGCCAGCAGCGGGGGACAGAAGAAGCAAGAGACCCAGTACTTC,CASSGGQKKQETQYF
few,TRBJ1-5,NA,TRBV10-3,TGTGCCATCAGCCACTCGCCGGGTCAGCCCCAGCATTTT,CAISHSPGQPQHF
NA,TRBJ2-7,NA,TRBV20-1,TGCAGTGCTACGACGGGTGGGGAGGAGCAGTACTTC,CSATTGGEEQYF
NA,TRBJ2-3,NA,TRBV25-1,TGTGCCAGCAGTGAACTCGCAGGATGGGTAGATACGCAGTATTTT,CASSELAGWVDTQYF
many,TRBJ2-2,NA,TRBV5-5,TGTGCCAGCAGCTCCGAATTAACGTGGGACCTGGGCACCGGGGAGCTGTTTTTT,CASSSELTWDLGTGELFF
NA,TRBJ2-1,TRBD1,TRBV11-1,TGTGCCAGCAGCCCCCGGGACAGGGATCCGTTCTTC,CASSPRDRDPFF
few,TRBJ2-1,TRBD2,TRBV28,TGTGCCAGCAGTTTACGCGGGACTAATTACAATGAGCAGTTCTTC,CASSLRGTNYNEQFF
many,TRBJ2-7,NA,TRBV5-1,TGCGCCAGCAGCCCGCTTCCAGGGACTTACGAGCAGTACTTC,CASSPLPGTYEQYF
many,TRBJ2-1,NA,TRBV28,TGTGCCAGCAGTTTATTCAGGCGGCTGAGCTCCTACAATGAGCAGTTCTTC,CASSLFRRLSSYNEQFF
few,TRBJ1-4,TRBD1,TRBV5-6,TGTGCCAGCAGCCCGAGGGAGACAGGGGAGGATGAAAAACTGTTTTTT,CASSPRETGEDEKLFF
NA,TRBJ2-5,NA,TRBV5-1,TGCGCCAGCAGTGAGTTTGAAGAGACCCAGTACTTC,CASSEFEETQYF
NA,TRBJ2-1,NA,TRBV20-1,TGCAGTGCTAGCGCAGGGGCGTCCTACAATGAGCAGTTCTTC,CSASAGASYNEQFF
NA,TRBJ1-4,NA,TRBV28,TGTGCCAGCAGTCCGTTCTGGACTAATGAAAAACTGTTTTTT,CASSPFWTNEKLFF
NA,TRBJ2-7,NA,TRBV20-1,TGCAGTGCTAGAGAGCTAAGCGGGCCCTACGAGCAGTACTTC,CSARELSGPYEQYF
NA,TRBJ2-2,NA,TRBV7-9,TGTGCCAGCAGCCCAGGACGGACCACCGGGGAGCTGTTTTTT,CASSPGRTTGELFF
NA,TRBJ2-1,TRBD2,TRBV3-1,TGTGCCAGCAGCCCGACAGCTAGCGGGAGACGGCATGAACAGTTCTTC,CASSPTASGRRHEQFF
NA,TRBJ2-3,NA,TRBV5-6,TGTGCCAGCAGCTTGCGCCCCAACAGAGATACGCAGTATTTT,CASSLRPNRDTQYF
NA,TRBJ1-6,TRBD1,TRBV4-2,TGTGCCAGCAGCCAAGATCAGGACAGGGCCAATTCACCCCTCCACTTT,CASSQDQDRANSPLHF
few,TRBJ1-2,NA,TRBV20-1,TGCAGTGGAGGCAGGGGTACCTACTATGGCTACACCTTC,CSGGRGTYYGYTF
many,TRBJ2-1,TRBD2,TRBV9,TGTGCCAGCAGCCCCCACACCTGGACTAGCGGATCCTCCTACAATGAGCAGTTCTTC,CASSPHTWTSGSSYNEQFF
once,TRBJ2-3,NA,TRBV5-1,TGCGCCAGCAGCGCACGGACTCAAGAGACGCAGTATTTT,CASSARTQETQYF
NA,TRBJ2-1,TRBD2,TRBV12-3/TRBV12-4,TGTGCCAGCAGTTTCCCCCAAGCGGGAGGTCCCTACAATGAGCAGTTCTTC,CASSFPQAGGPYNEQFF
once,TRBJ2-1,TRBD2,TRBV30,TGTGCCTGGAGTGTACTCTGGACTAGCGGATATTACAATGAGCAGTTCTTC,CAWSVLWTSGYYNEQFF
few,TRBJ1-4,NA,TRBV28,TGTGCCAGCAGTTTGGTTCTCGGCTCAACTAAAAAACTGTTTTTT,CASSLVLGSTKKLFF
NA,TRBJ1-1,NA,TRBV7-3,TGTGCCAGCAGCTTATTGAGGGTCGAGGGGTACACTGAAGCTTTCTTT,CASSLLRVEGYTEAFF
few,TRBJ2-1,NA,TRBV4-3,TGCGCCAGCAGCCAAGAACCGGGACCGGAATATGAGCAGTTCTTC,CASSQEPGPEYEQFF
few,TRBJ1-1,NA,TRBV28,TGTGCCAGCAGTCCCCCCCCACACGCGGTTGTGGGCTACACTGAAGCTTTCTTT,CASSPPPHAVVGYTEAFF
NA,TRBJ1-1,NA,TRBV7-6,TGTGCCAGCAGCGAACAACTTAACACTGAAGCTTTCTTT,CASSEQLNTEAFF
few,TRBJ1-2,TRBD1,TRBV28,TGTGCCAGCAGTGGAGGGACAGGGGCGGGCTACACCTTC,CASSGGTGAGYTF
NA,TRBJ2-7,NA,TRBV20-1,TGCAGTGCTAGACCCCCGATACTTACGGACGAGCAGTACTTC,CSARPPILTDEQYF
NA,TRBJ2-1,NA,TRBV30,TGTGCCTGGAATACGGGAGTTAATGATGAGCAGTTCTTC,CAWNTGVNDEQFF
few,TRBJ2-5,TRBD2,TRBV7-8,TGTGCCAGCAGCCAGGCTAGCGGGAGGCCCGAGACCCAGTACTTC,CASSQASGRPETQYF
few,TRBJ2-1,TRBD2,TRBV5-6,TGTGCCAGCAGCTTGGGAAGCGGGATGAGCTCCTACAATGAGCAGTTCTTC,CASSLGSGMSSYNEQFF
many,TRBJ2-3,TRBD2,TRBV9,TGTGCCAGCAGCCCCCAACCGGGACTAGCTCTTCGTGCTAGCACAGATACGCAGTATTTT,CASSPQPGLALRASTDTQYF
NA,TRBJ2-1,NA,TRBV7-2,TGTGCCAGCAGCTTAGACCCTAGCTCCAATGAGCAGTTCTTC,CASSLDPSSNEQFF
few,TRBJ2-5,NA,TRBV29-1,TGCAGCGTCCTGGGACAAGTCCAAGAGACCCAGTACTTC,CSVLGQVQETQYF
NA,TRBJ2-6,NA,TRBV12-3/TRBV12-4,TGTGCCAGCAGTCCAGCTACGACAGGTTTCTCTGGGGCCAACGTCCTGACTTTC,CASSPATTGFSGANVLTF
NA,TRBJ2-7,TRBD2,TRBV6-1,TGTGCCAGCGGGGGACTAGCGGGAGCAGGGGAGCAGTACTTC,CASGGLAGAGEQYF